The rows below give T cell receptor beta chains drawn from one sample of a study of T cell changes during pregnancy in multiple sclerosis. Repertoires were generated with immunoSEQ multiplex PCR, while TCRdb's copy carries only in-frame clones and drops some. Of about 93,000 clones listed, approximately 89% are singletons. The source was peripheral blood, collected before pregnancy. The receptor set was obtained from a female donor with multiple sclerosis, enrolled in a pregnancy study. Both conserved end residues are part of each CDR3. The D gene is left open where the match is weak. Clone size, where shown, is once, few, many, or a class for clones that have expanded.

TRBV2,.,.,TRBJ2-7,CASRADSNEQYF,TGTGCCAGCAGGGCGGACAGCAACGAGCAGTACTTC
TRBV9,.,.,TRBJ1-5,CASSEQGSDQPQHF,TGTGCCAGCAGCGAACAGGGTAGCGATCAGCCCCAGCATTTT
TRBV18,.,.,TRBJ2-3,CASSITDTQYF,TGTGCCAGCTCCATCACAGATACGCAGTATTTT
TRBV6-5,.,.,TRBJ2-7,CASSPRPSGAYEQYF,TGTGCCAGCAGCCCCCGACCGAGTGGGGCGTACGAGCAGTACTTC
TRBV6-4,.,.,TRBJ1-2,CATSRGQDYGYTF,TGTGCCACTTCGCGGGGGCAAGACTATGGCTACACCTTC
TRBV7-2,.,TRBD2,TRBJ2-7,CASSLASGTYEQYF,TGTGCCAGCAGCTTGGCTAGCGGAACCTACGAGCAGTACTTC
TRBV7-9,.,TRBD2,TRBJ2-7,CASSRLAGVGSEQYF,TGTGCCAGCAGCAGATTAGCGGGAGTCGGTAGCGAGCAGTACTTC
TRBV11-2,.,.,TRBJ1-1,CASSSIRDTLRATTEAFF,TGTGCCAGCAGCTCTATCCGGGACACCCTACGAGCGACCACTGAAGCTTTCTTT
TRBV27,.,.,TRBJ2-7,CASSYREGGYEQYF,TGTGCCAGCAGTTACAGGGAGGGAGGATACGAGCAGTACTTC
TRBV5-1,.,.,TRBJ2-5,CASSLVDRLETQYF,TGCGCCAGCAGCTTGGTAGACAGATTAGAGACCCAGTACTTC
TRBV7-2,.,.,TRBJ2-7,CASSLASGQTYEQYF,TGTGCCAGCAGCTTAGCGTCAGGGCAGACCTACGAGCAGTACTTC
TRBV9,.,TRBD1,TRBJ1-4,CASSRQDRANEKLFF,TGTGCCAGCAGCCGCCAGGACAGGGCAAATGAAAAACTGTTTTTT
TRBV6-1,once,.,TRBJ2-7,CASSVTGLGGPMGEQYF,TGTGCCAGCAGTGTGACAGGATTGGGGGGGCCCATGGGCGAGCAGTACTTC
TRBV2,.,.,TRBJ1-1,CASNLSPGFKAFF,TGTGCCAGCAACCTAAGCCCCGGGTTTAAAGCTTTCTTT
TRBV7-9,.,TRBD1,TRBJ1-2,CASSLGTGNGYGYTF,TGTGCCAGCAGCTTAGGGACAGGGAACGGCTATGGCTACACCTTC
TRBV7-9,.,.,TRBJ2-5,CASSPPDQETQYF,TGTGCCAGCAGCCCACCGGACCAAGAGACCCAGTACTTC
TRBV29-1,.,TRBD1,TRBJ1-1,CSVPGQVNTEAFF,TGCAGCGTTCCGGGACAGGTTAACACTGAAGCTTTCTTT
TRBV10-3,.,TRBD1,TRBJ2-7,CAILQGAGYEQYF,TGTGCCATTTTACAGGGGGCAGGGTACGAGCAGTACTTC
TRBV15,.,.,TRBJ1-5,CATSGRQAQPQHF,TGTGCCACCAGCGGAAGACAGGCTCAGCCCCAGCATTTT
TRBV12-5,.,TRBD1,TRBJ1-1,CASAGGHEAFF,TGTGCTAGTGCAGGGGGGCATGAAGCTTTCTTT
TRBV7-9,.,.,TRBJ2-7,CASSLVPGYSEQYF,TGTGCCAGCAGCTTAGTCCCAGGGTATAGCGAGCAGTACTTC
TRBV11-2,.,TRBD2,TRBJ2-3,CASSLVWLAGRGGGDTQYF,TGTGCCAGCAGCTTAGTCTGGCTAGCGGGAAGAGGAGGGGGAGATACGCAGTATTTT
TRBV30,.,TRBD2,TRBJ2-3,CAWSLAGGTDTQYF,TGTGCCTGGAGTTTAGCGGGAGGCACAGATACGCAGTATTTT
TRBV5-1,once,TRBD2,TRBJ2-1,CASSLELANEQFF,TGCGCCAGCAGCTTGGAACTAGCGAATGAGCAGTTCTTC
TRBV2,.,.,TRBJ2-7,CASTEGMVFPGEQYF,TGTGCCAGCACTGAAGGTATGGTCTTTCCGGGGGAGCAGTACTTC
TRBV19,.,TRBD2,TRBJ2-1,CASSILAGVTYNEQFF,TGTGCCAGTAGTATCTTAGCGGGAGTCACCTACAATGAGCAGTTCTTC
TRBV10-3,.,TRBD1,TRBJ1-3,CAIMANRGPEYTIYF,TGTGCCATCATGGCCAACAGGGGTCCGGAATACACCATATATTTT
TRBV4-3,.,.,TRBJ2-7,CASSQSQGGSEQYF,TGCGCCAGCAGCCAAAGCCAGGGGGGCTCCGAGCAGTACTTC
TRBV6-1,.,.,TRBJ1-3,CASSEGPISGNTIYF,TGTGCCAGCAGTGAAGGGCCGATCTCTGGAAACACCATATATTTT
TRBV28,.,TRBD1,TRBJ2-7,CASSLRTGSEQYF,TGTGCCAGCAGTTTACGGACAGGGTCCGAGCAGTACTTC
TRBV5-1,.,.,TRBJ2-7,CASSLLGPEYEQYF,TGCGCCAGCAGTTTGCTGGGTCCGGAGTACGAGCAGTACTTC
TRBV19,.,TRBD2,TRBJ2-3,CASSSRGSTDTQYF,TGTGCCAGTAGTTCGCGGGGGAGCACAGATACGCAGTATTTT
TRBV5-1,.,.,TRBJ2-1,CASSLPSLYNEQFF,TGCGCCAGCAGCTTGCCGAGCCTGTACAATGAGCAGTTCTTC
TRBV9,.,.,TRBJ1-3,CASSVEGGSGNTIYF,TGTGCCAGCAGCGTAGAAGGGGGCTCTGGAAACACCATATATTTT
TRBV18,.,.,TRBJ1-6,CASSPRVDRNSPLHF,TGTGCCAGCTCACCCCGGGTGGATAGGAATTCACCCCTCCACTTT
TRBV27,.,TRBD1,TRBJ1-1,CASSLDRATEAFF,TGTGCCAGCAGTTTAGACAGGGCCACTGAAGCTTTCTTT
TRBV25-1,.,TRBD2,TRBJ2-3,CASSEATGGPPDTQYF,TGTGCCAGCAGTGAAGCGACGGGAGGGCCTCCAGATACGCAGTATTTT
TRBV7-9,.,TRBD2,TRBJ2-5,CASSLRLGLAAQETQYF,TGTGCCAGCAGCTTAAGGCTGGGACTAGCGGCCCAAGAGACCCAGTACTTC
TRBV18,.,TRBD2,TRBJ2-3,CASSPGQRGTADTQYF,TGTGCCAGCTCCCCCGGCCAGCGGGGGACGGCAGATACGCAGTATTTT
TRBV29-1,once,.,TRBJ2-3,CSVGARTLRTDTQYF,TGCAGCGTTGGGGCGCGGACACTACGCACAGATACGCAGTATTTT
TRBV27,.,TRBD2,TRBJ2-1,CASSLLLGTRVLHNEQFF,TGTGCCAGCAGTTTATTACTTGGGACTAGAGTTCTCCACAATGAGCAGTTCTTC
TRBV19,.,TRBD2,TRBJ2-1,CASSITSGAYNEQFF,TGTGCCAGTAGTATAACTAGCGGGGCGTACAATGAGCAGTTCTTC
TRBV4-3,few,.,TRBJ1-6,CASSQVGGAPNSPLHF,TGCGCCAGCAGCCAAGTGGGCGGGGCCCCTAATTCACCCCTCCACTTT
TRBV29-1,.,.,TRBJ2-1,CSVEIGQRYNEQFF,TGCAGCGTTGAAATCGGACAACGATACAATGAGCAGTTCTTC
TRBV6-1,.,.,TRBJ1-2,CAGGQGFNYGYTF,TGTGCCGGGGGCCAGGGGTTTAACTATGGCTACACCTTC
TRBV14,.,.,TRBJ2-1,CASSRLGGERGNEQFF,TGTGCCAGCAGCCGCCTCGGCGGGGAAAGGGGTAATGAGCAGTTCTTC
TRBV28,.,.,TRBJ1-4,CASSLRGHFNEKLFF,TGTGCCAGCAGTTTAAGGGGACACTTTAATGAAAAACTGTTTTTT
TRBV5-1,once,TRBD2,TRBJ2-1,CASSLTGTSGSNEQFF,TGCGCCAGCAGCTTGACGGGGACTAGCGGGAGTAATGAGCAGTTCTTC
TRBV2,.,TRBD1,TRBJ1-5,CATRQGANQPQHF,TGTGCCACGCGACAGGGGGCCAATCAGCCCCAGCATTTT
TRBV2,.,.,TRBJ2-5,CASIITRAIQETQYF,TGTGCCAGCATTATAACGAGGGCAATCCAAGAGACCCAGTACTTC
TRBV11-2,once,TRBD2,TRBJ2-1,CASSPGTSGSNEQFF,TGTGCCAGCAGCCCCGGGACTAGCGGGTCCAATGAGCAGTTCTTC
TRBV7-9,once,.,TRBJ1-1,CASSPVGRYEAFF,TGTGCCAGCAGCCCCGTGGGGAGGTATGAAGCTTTCTTT
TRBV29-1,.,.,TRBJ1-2,CSAGADENYGYTF,TGCAGCGCCGGAGCTGATGAAAACTATGGCTACACCTTC
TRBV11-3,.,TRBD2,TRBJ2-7,CASSFIGGGRLYEQYF,TGTGCCAGCAGCTTTATCGGCGGCGGGAGGTTATACGAGCAGTACTTC
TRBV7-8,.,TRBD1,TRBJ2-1,CASSRGQGGYNEQFF,TGTGCCAGCAGCCGGGGACAGGGGGGATACAATGAGCAGTTCTTC
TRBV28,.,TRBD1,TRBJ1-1,CASSLWQGVPTYFTEAFF,TGTGCCAGCAGTTTATGGCAGGGGGTCCCCACGTATTTCACTGAAGCTTTCTTT
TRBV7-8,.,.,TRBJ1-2,CASSLAREDGYTF,TGTGCCAGCAGCTTAGCGCGAGAGGATGGCTACACCTTC